This record looks at one T cell receptor (beta chain) sequence and its context. Its antigen is undetermined. V was trimmed by 0 bases and J by 8 bases, leaving 14 bases between them. Germline CDR1 and CDR2: SGHRS and YFSETQ. The CDR3 is 14 amino acids. The data are from a study of post-analysis software for immune sequencing data. Study-wide context: Recorded subtypes: relapsing-remitting, secondary progressive, progressive-relapsing; some patients unannotated.

General study findings and limits: Significantly lower normalized Chao1 diversity was seen in multiple sclerosis patients than in controls. Under F measure analysis, samples from one preparation batch co-clustered strongly. With TRBV5-6, TRBV5-1 and TRBV20-1 included, about five TRBV segments were more frequent in patients than in controls.

Each TCR beta cDNA library carried unique molecular identifiers. TCRdb reanalysed the PCR reads using MiXCR and keeps one entry per CDR3 protein. The repertoire holds 150,000 to 200,000 distinct CDR3 sequences, with roughly 31% as singletons. The TCR was taken from a girl between 5 and 17 years old with multiple sclerosis. Sequencing was carried out using blood. This chain connects TRBV5-1 to TRBJ1-2, with a possible D match to TRBD1 (5 bases). This CDR3 reads CASSLELQRGGYTF. The CDR3 nucleotides are TGCGCCAGCAGCTTGGAGTTGCAGAGGGGCGGCTACACCTTC. Supplemented by reference TRBV5-1 and TRBJ1-2, the full variable domain reads KAGVTQTPRYLIKTRGQQVTLSCSPISGHRSVSWYQQTPGQGLQFLFEYFSETQRNKGNFPGRFSGRQFSNSRSEMNVSTLELGDSALYLCASSLELQRGGYTFGSGTRLTVV.